Listed below are T cell receptor beta chains from one sample, sequenced in a study of T-cell reconstitution after alpha-beta-depleted transplantation in children. TCRdb processed the PCR reads anew with MiXCR; each CDR3 protein has one entry. The sample shows 200,000 or so distinct CDR3 sequences, about 6% of them seen only once. The starting material was PBMCs, obtained before TCRalphabeta/CD19-depleted stem cell transplant. The receptors here all came from a girl less than two years old with combined immunodeficiency, due to receive a stem cell transplant. Each CDR3 is given with its conserved first and last residue. A D gene is named only where the DNA matches it firmly. Clone size is given for some rows only: seen once, a few or many times, or a class if the clone is expanded.

TRBV20-1	many	TRBD2	TRBJ2-3	CSVHKAGGPGDTQYF	TGCAGTGTACATAAAGCGGGGGGGCCGGGGGATACGCAGTATTTT
TRBV6-2/TRBV6-3	many	-	TRBJ1-1	CASSSLLFGRGTEAFF	TGTGCCAGCAGCTCCCTTCTATTCGGTAGGGGCACTGAAGCTTTCTTT
TRBV7-8	many	TRBD2	TRBJ2-3	CASSLYMGTSGRSGTDTQYF	TGTGCCAGCAGCTTATATATGGGGACTAGCGGGAGATCCGGCACAGATACGCAGTATTTT
TRBV29-1	many	TRBD2	TRBJ2-7	CSAVLAGPTYEQYF	TGCAGCGCCGTACTAGCGGGTCCCACCTACGAGCAGTACTTC
TRBV3-1	-	TRBD1	TRBJ1-5	CASSEGTGGQPQHF	TGTGCCAGCAGCGAGGGGACAGGGGGTCAGCCCCAGCATTTT
TRBV7-9	many	-	TRBJ2-1	CASSLPGRDEQFF	TGTGCCAGCAGCTTGCCAGGGAGAGATGAGCAGTTCTTC
TRBV7-6	-	TRBD1	TRBJ1-2	CASSPGGVGAGNYGYTF	TGTGCCAGCAGCCCAGGGGGGGTGGGCGCCGGTAACTATGGCTACACCTTC
TRBV4-2	many	-	TRBJ1-1	CASSPTPGPVEAFF	TGTGCCAGCAGCCCAACCCCGGGACCGGTTGAAGCTTTCTTT
TRBV9	many	TRBD2	TRBJ2-1	CASSELAGEWNEQFF	TGTGCCAGCAGCGAGCTAGCGGGAGAGTGGAATGAGCAGTTCTTC
TRBV7-2	many	-	TRBJ1-1	CASSLVPQGLSEAFF	TGTGCCAGCAGCTTGGTTCCGCAGGGGTTGTCTGAAGCTTTCTTT
TRBV12-3/TRBV12-4	many	TRBD1	TRBJ2-7	CASSTAGGSSYEQYF	TGTGCCAGCAGTACCGCAGGGGGAAGCTCCTACGAGCAGTACTTC
TRBV7-9	many	-	TRBJ1-1	CASSPRQARQAFF	TGTGCCAGCAGCCCCCGACAGGCCCGACAAGCTTTCTTT
TRBV29-1	medium-sized	-	TRBJ1-2	CSVDTGFNYGYTF	TGCAGCGTTGACACGGGTTTTAACTATGGCTACACCTTC
TRBV15	many	-	TRBJ2-3	CATSRGVGAGSTDTQYF	TGTGCCACCAGCAGAGGCGTCGGGGCGGGTAGCACAGATACGCAGTATTTT
TRBV4-1	many	-	TRBJ2-2	CASSQGRSTGELFF	TGCGCCAGCAGCCAGGGGCGATCCACCGGGGAGCTGTTTTTT
TRBV7-6	few	TRBD1	TRBJ2-1	CASSPRDRAWDEQFF	TGTGCCAGCAGCCCCCGGGACAGGGCTTGGGATGAGCAGTTCTTC
TRBV3-1	many	TRBD1	TRBJ2-7	CASSRTGDEQYF	TGTGCCAGCAGCCGGACAGGGGACGAGCAGTACTTC
TRBV12-3/TRBV12-4	many	-	TRBJ2-2	CASSLRGSETGELFF	TGTGCCAGCAGTTTAAGGGGAAGTGAGACCGGGGAGCTGTTTTTT
TRBV7-3	few	-	TRBJ2-5	CASSLTRGAQETQYF	TGTGCCAGCAGCTTAACAAGGGGAGCACAAGAGACCCAGTACTTC
TRBV4-3	many	-	TRBJ2-1	CASSQESRGLREQFF	TGCGCCAGCAGCCAAGAGTCTCGAGGCCTACGAGAGCAGTTCTTC
TRBV4-1	few	-	TRBJ2-7	CASSQEPPNGGPRSYEQYF	TGCGCCAGCAGCCAAGAACCACCGAACGGGGGCCCAAGATCCTACGAGCAGTACTTC
TRBV6-1	many	TRBD2	TRBJ2-7	CASSRGLAGPSTYEQYF	TGTGCCAGCAGCCGCGGACTAGCGGGACCTTCTACCTACGAGCAGTACTTC
TRBV20-1	few	TRBD2	TRBJ2-3	CSARLLAGVDTQYF	TGCAGTGCTAGACTACTAGCGGGAGTAGATACGCAGTATTTT
TRBV5-4	many	-	TRBJ2-7	CASSPPGVGSAEQYF	TGTGCCAGCAGCCCACCAGGGGTCGGATCAGCAGAGCAGTACTTC
TRBV7-2	many	-	TRBJ2-7	CASSLNPGPGGEQYF	TGTGCCAGCAGCTTAAACCCGGGGCCTGGGGGCGAGCAGTACTTC
TRBV29-1	many	-	TRBJ2-7	CSVVTGRSYEQYF	TGCAGCGTTGTAACGGGGAGGTCCTACGAGCAGTACTTC
TRBV5-6	many	-	TRBJ2-1	CASSLRGARNNEQFF	TGTGCCAGCAGCTTGAGGGGGGCGCGGAACAATGAGCAGTTCTTC
TRBV7-9	many	-	TRBJ2-7	CASGYTGPSYEQYF	TGTGCCAGCGGATATACAGGGCCTTCCTACGAGCAGTACTTC
TRBV4-3	many	TRBD2	TRBJ2-3	CASSHLASGRGPFTDTQYF	TGCGCCAGCAGCCACCTGGCTAGCGGGAGAGGGCCCTTCACAGATACGCAGTATTTT
TRBV4-1	many	-	TRBJ2-4	CASSQLPTGVHIQYF	TGCGCCAGCAGCCAACTACCGACCGGGGTTCACATTCAGTACTTC
TRBV6-5	many	TRBD1	TRBJ1-5	CASSPSTGYSNQPQHF	TGTGCCAGCAGTCCCTCGACAGGGTATAGCAATCAGCCCCAGCATTTT
TRBV9	many	TRBD2	TRBJ2-1	CASSVEGLAGGLYNEQFF	TGTGCCAGCAGCGTAGAAGGACTAGCGGGGGGTCTCTACAATGAGCAGTTCTTC
TRBV11-1	many	-	TRBJ2-7	CASSLGFGDGELNTGYEQYF	TGTGCCAGCAGCTTAGGGTTCGGGGATGGAGAACTTAACACCGGCTACGAGCAGTACTTC